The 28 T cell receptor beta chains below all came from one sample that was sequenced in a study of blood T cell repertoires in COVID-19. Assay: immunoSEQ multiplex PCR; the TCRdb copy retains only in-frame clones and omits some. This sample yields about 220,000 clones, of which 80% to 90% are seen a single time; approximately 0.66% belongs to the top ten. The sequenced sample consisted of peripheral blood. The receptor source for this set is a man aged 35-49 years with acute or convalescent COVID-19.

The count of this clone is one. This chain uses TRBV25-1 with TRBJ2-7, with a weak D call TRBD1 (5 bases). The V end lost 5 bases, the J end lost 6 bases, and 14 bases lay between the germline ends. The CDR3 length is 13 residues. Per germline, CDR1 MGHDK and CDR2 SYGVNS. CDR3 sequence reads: CASSHLTGSEQYF. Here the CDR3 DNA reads TGTGCCAGCAGTCACCTTACAGGTTCCGAGCAGTACTTC.

CDR3 sequence (DNA): TGTGCCAGCAGTGACCTCAGGGGGCGCCCCCCACATAGGATGTGGGAAGCTTTCTTT. This encodes CASSDLRGRPPHRMWEAFF. This chain connects TRBV6-4 to TRBJ1-1; 8 bases agree with TRBD1. Germline V lookup: CDR1 MRHNA, CDR2 SNTAGT. Unmatched junction bases numbered 22, after V lost 2 bases and J lost 8 bases. The CDR3 extends over 19 amino acids.

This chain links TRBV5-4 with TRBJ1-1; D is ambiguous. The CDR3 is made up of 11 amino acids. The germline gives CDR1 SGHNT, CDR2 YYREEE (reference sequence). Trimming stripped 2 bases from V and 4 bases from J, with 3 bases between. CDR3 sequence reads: CASSFFTEAFF. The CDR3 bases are TGTGCCAGCAGCTTCTTCACTGAAGCTTTCTTT.

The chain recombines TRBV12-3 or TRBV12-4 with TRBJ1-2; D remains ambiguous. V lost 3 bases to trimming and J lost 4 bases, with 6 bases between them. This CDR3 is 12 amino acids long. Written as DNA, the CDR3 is TGTGCCAGCAGTTTGCTCGGCTATGGCTACACCTTC. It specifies CASSLLGYGYTF.

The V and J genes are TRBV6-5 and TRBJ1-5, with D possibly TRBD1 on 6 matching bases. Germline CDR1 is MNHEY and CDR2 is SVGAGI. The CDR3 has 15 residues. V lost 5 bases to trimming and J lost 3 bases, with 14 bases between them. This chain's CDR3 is CASSPGDTPNQPQHF. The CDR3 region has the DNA TGTGCCAGCAGTCCTGGGGACACCCCCAATCAGCCCCAGCATTTT.

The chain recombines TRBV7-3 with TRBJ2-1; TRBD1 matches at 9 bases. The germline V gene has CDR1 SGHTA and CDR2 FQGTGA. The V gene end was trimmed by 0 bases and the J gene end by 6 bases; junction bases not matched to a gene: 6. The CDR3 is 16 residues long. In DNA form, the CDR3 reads TGTGCCAGCAGCTTAACGTTTGGGGGACAGGGCAATGAGCAGTTCTTC. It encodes CASSLTFGGQGNEQFF.

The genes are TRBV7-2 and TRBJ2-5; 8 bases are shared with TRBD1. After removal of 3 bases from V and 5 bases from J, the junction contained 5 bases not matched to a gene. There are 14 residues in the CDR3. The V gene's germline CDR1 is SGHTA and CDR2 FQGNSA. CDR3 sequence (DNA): TGTGCCAGCAGCTTCCCACAGGGGGGTGAGACCCAGTACTTC. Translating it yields CASSFPQGGETQYF.

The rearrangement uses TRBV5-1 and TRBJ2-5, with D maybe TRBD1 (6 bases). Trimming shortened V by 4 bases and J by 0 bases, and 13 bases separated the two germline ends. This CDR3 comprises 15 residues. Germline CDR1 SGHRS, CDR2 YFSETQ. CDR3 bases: TGCGCCAGCAGCCCTAATACAGGGAACCAAGAGACCCAGTACTTC. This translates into CASSPNTGNQETQYF.

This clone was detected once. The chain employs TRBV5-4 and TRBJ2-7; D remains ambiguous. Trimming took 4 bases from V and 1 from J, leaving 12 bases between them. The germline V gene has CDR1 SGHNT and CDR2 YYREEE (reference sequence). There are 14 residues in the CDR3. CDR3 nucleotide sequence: TGTGCCAGCAGCCCTGGAGCGTCGTCCTACGAGCAGTACTTC. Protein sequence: CASSPGASSYEQYF.

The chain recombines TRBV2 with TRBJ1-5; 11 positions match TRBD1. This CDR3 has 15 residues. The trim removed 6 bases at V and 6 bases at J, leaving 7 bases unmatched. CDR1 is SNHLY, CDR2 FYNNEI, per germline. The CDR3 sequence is CASRGGDRGVQPQHF. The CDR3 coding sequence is TGTGCCAGCAGAGGGGGGGACAGGGGGGTTCAGCCCCAGCATTTT.

The CDR3 protein is CASSLGSGLPSKETQYF. The DNA of the CDR3 is TGCGCCAGCAGCTTGGGATCGGGACTCCCCTCCAAAGAGACCCAGTACTTC. J is TRBJ2-5 and V is TRBV5-1; D might be TRBD2 (6 bases). Germline V CDR1 and CDR2: SGHRS, YFSETQ. Trimming pared 0 bases from V and 3 bases from J, leaving 18 bases between. The length of the CDR3 is 17 residues.

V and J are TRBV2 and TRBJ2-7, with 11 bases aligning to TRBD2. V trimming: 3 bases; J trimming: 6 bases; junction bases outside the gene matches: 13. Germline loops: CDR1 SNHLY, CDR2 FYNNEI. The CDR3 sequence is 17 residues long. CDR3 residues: CASSEPGLAEKGREQYF. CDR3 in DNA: TGTGCCAGCAGTGAGCCGGGACTAGCGGAGAAGGGGCGCGAGCAGTACTTC.

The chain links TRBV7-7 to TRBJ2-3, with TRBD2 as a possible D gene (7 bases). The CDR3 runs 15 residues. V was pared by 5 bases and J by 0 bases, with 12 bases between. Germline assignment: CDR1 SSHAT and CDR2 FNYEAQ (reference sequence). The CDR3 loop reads CASSRAGASTDTQYF. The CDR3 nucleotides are TGTGCCAGCAGCCGCGCGGGGGCGAGCACAGATACGCAGTATTTT.

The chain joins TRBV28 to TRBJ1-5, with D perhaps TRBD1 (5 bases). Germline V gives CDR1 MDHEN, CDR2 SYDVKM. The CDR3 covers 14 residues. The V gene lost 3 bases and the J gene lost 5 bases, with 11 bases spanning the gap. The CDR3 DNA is TGTGCCAGCAGTTTGGGGGGACTTTATCAGCCCCAGCATTTT. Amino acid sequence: CASSLGGLYQPQHF.

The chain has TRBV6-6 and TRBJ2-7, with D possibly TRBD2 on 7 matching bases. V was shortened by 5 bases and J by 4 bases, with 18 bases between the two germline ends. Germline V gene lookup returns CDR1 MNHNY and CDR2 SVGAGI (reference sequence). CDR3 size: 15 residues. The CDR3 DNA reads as TGTGCCAGCAGTCCCCCTTGGGGGGGGCAGTACGAGCAGTACTTC. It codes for CASSPPWGGQYEQYF.

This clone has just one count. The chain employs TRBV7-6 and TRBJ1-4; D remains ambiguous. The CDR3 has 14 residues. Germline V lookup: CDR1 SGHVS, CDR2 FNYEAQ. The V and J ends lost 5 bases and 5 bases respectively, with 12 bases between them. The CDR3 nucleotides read TGTGCCAGCAGCCGACTCTCGGCGAATGAAAAACTGTTTTTT. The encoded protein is CASSRLSANEKLFF.

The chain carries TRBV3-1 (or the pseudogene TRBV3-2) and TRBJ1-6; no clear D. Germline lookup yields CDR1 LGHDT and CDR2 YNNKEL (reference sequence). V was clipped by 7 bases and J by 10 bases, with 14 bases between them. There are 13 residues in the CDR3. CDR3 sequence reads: CASNSPGWSPLHF. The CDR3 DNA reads TGTGCCAGCAATTCGCCAGGTTGGTCACCCCTCCACTTT.

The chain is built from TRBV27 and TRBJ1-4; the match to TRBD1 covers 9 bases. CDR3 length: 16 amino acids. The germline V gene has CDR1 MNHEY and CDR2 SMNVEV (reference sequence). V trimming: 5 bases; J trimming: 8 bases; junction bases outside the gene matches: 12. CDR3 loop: CASSPLGQGLSEKLFF. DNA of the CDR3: TGTGCCAGCAGTCCACTCGGACAGGGGCTATCGGAAAAACTGTTTTTT.

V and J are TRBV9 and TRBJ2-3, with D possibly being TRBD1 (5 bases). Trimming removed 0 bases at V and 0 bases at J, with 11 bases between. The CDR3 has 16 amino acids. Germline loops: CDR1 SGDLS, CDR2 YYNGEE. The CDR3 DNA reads TGTGCCAGCAGCGTAGTAACAGGCAGAAGCACAGATACGCAGTATTTT. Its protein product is CASSVVTGRSTDTQYF.

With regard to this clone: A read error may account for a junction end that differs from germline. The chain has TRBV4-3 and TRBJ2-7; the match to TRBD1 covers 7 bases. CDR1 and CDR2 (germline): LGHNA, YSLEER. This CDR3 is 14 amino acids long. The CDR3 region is CASSQGDSSYEQYF. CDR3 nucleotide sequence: TGCGCCAGCAGTCAAGGGGACAGCTCCTACGAGCAGTACTTC.

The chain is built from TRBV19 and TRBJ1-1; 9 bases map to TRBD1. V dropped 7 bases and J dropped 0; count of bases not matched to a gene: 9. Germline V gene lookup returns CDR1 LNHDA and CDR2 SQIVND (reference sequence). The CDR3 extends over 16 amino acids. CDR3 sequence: CASNVPGQGLNTEAFF. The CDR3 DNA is TGTGCCAGTAACGTCCCGGGACAGGGTTTGAACACTGAAGCTTTCTTT.

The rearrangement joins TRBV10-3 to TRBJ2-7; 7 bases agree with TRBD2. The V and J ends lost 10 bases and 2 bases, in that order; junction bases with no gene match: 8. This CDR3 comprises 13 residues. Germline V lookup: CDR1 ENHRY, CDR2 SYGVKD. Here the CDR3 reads CATGEGSAYEQYF. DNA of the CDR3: TGTGCCACCGGGGAGGGCTCCGCCTACGAGCAGTACTTC.

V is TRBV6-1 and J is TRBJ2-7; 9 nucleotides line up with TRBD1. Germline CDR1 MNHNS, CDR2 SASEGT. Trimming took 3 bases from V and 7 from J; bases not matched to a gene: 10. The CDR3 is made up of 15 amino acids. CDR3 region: CASSDLGQGPGEQYF. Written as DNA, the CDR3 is TGTGCCAGCAGTGATCTAGGACAGGGGCCAGGGGAGCAGTACTTC.

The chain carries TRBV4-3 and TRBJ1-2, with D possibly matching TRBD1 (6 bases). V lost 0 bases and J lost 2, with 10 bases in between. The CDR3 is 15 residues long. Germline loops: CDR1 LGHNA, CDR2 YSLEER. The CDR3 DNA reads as TGCGCCAGCAGCCAAGATAGGGGGATCAACTATGGCTACACCTTC. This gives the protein CASSQDRGINYGYTF.

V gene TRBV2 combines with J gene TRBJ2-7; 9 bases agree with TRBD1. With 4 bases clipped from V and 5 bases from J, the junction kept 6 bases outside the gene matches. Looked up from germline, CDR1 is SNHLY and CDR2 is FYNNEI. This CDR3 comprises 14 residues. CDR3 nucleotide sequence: TGTGCCAGCAGTGTTGGACAGGGGTTGCACGAGCAGTACTTC. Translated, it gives CASSVGQGLHEQYF.

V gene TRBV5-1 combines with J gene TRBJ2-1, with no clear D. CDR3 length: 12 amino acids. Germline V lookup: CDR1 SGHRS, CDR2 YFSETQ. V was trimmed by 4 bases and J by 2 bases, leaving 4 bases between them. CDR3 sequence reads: CASSLAYNEQFF. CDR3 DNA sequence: TGCGCCAGCAGCCTAGCCTACAATGAGCAGTTCTTC.

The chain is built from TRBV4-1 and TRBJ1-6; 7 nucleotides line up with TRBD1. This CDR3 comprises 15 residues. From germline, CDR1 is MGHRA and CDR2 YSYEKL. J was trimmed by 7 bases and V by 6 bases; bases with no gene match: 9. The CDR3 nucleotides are TGCGCCAGCAGAGAGGGGGCTACTGGGAATTCACCCCTCCACTTT. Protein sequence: CASREGATGNSPLHF.

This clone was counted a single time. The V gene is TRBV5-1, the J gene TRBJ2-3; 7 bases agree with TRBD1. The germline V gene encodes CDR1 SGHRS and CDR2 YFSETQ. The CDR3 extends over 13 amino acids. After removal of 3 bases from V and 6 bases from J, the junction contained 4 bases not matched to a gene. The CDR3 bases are TGCGCCAGCAGCTCTGAGGGGGCTGATACGCAGTATTTT. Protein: CASSSEGADTQYF.